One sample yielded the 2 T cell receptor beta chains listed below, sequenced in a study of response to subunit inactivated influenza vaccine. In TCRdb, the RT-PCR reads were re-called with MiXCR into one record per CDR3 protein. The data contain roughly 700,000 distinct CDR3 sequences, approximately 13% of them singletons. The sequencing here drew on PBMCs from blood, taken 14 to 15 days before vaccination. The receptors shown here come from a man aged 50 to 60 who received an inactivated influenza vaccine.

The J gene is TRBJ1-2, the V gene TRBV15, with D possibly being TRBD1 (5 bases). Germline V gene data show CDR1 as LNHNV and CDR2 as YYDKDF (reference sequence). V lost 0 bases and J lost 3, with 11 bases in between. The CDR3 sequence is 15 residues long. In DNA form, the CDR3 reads TGTGCCACCAGCAGAGACCTGACAGCTTACTATGGCTACACCTTC. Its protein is CATSRDLTAYYGYTF.

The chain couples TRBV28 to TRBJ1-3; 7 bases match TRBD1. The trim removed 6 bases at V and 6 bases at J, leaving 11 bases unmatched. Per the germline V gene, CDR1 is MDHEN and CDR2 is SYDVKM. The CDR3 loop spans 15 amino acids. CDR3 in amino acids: CASSTRTGWQNTIYF. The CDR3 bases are TGTGCCAGCAGCACTCGGACAGGTTGGCAAAACACCATATATTTT.